These 32 T cell receptor beta chains were all obtained from the same sample, sequenced in a study of human T cells and chemical hapten exposure. Time point of the sample: patch test 3, about 24 weeks after DPC sensitization. Treatment in this sample: therapeutic diphenylcyclopropenone sensitization with weekly scalp DPC. Extraction yielded total RNA from whole blood (unfractionated). TCRdb recomputed calls from the RACE reads with MiXCR, one row per CDR3 protein. The sample contains some 38,000 distinct CDR3 sequences, 8% to 9.5% of which appear only once. The specimen was whole blood, collected in connection with sensitization to the hapten diphenylcyclopropenone (DPC). Receptors originate from a man in his fifties with alopecia areata. Some clones in this sample may be carry-over from other donors' samples.

This clonotype has at least ten counts. J is TRBJ1-1 and V is TRBV5-1, with D tentatively TRBD1 (6 bases). Germline lookup yields CDR1 SGHRS and CDR2 YFSETQ. V lost 3 bases to trimming and J lost 1 base, with 13 bases between them. There are 15 residues in the CDR3. CDR3: CASSSRQEANTEAFF. As DNA, the CDR3 is TGCGCCAGCAGCTCCCGACAGGAGGCGAACACTGAAGCTTTCTTT.

The chain couples TRBV6-5 to TRBJ2-3; possible D gene TRBD2, 5 bases. In germline, CDR1 is MNHEY, CDR2 SVGAGI. The CDR3 length is 18 residues. V shed 2 bases and J shed 11 bases, with 29 bases lying between them. The CDR3 spells CASSYVESVGVGGRVQYF. CDR3 coding DNA: TGTGCCAGCAGTTACGTCGAGAGCGTCGGGGTTGGAGGTAGGGTGCAGTATTTT.

This chain links TRBV27 with TRBJ2-7, with 7 bases lining up with TRBD2. The germline V gene has CDR1 MNHEY and CDR2 SMNVEV (reference sequence). CDR3 length: 13 residues. V dropped 4 bases and J dropped 1; count of bases not matched to a gene: 1. For the CDR3, the DNA is TGTGCCAGCAGTTGGCGGGGGTCCTACGAGCAGTACTTC. Its protein is CASSWRGSYEQYF.

This clonotype was recorded a few times. CDR3 DNA: TGTGCCAGCAGCCAAGCGGGCCAAGAGACCCAGTACTTC. Translation: CASSQAGQETQYF. The chain employs TRBV3-1 and TRBJ2-5, with D hard to call. The CDR3 runs 13 residues. The germline gives CDR1 LGHDT, CDR2 YNNKEL (reference sequence). The V end was cut by 1 base, the J end by 1 base, with 4 bases between.

The chain recombines TRBV4-2 with TRBJ2-7, with D tentatively TRBD2 (5 bases). Trimming removed 1 base from V and 5 bases from J, with 12 bases in between. Germline CDR1 reads LGHNA; CDR2 reads YNFKEQ. CDR3 size: 14 residues. As DNA, the CDR3 is TGTGCCAGCAGCCAAGGGTCGGGATCCCACGAGCAGTACTTC. The encoded protein is CASSQGSGSHEQYF.

This chain uses TRBV11-2 with TRBJ2-5; TRBD2 matches 9 bases. Looked up from germline, CDR1 is SGHAT and CDR2 is FQNNGV. V shed 5 bases and J 5 bases; nucleotides not matched to a gene: 12. This CDR3 spans 16 amino acids. DNA of the CDR3: TGTGCCAGCAGCCAGACCGGGACTAGCATATCGGAGACCCAGTACTTC. It encodes CASSQTGTSISETQYF.

This clonotype was counted a few times. V gene TRBV7-9 combines with J gene TRBJ2-1; 7 nucleotides line up with TRBD2. The germline V gene has CDR1 SEHNR and CDR2 FQNEAQ (reference sequence). Germline trimming cut 6 bases from V and 7 bases from J; bases unmatched to any gene: 12. The CDR3 runs 15 residues. The CDR3 DNA follows: TGTGCCAGCAGTCCCATGAGCGGGAATCAAAATGAGCAGTTCTTC. As protein: CASSPMSGNQNEQFF.

This clonotype was recorded a few times. The V call is TRBV10-3, the J call TRBJ2-5, with D possibly being TRBD1 (6 bases). Trimming stripped 11 bases from V and 5 bases from J, with 15 bases between. The CDR3 contains 12 residues. Germline V gives CDR1 ENHRY, CDR2 SYGVKD. The CDR3 DNA reads as TGTGCCGTGTCCACAGGGTCGGAGACCCAGTACTTC. Translated, it gives CAVSTGSETQYF.

This clonotype has a count of ten or more. The V call is TRBV5-1, the J call TRBJ2-1, with 8 bases lining up with TRBD1. Germline CDR1 SGHRS, CDR2 YFSETQ. Trimming cost V 2 bases and J 6 bases; bases outside gene matches: 4. The CDR3 is made up of 14 amino acids. Here the CDR3 reads CASSLQTGVNEQFF. CDR3 nucleotides: TGCGCCAGCAGCTTACAGACAGGGGTCAATGAGCAGTTCTTC.

The chain employs TRBV5-1 and TRBJ2-1; tentatively, D is TRBD2 (6 bases). V lost 4 bases, J lost 6 bases, and 8 bases lay in between. CDR1 and CDR2 from the germline V gene are SGHRS and YFSETQ. CDR3 length equals 12 residues. The CDR3: CASSISGNEQFF. CDR3 DNA: TGCGCCAGCAGCATTAGCGGCAATGAGCAGTTCTTC.

This clonotype was recorded at least ten times. The chain carries TRBV5-1 and TRBJ1-6, with a tentative D call TRBD1 (5 bases). V lost 4 bases and J lost 5, with 16 bases in between. The V gene's germline CDR1 is SGHRS and CDR2 YFSETQ. This CDR3 contains 16 residues. CDR3 protein: CASSDIRQGDNSPLHF. DNA for the CDR3: TGCGCCAGCAGCGACATACGGCAGGGTGATAATTCACCCCTCCACTTT.

At least ten counts were recorded for this clonotype. The V and J genes are TRBV7-2 and TRBJ2-7, with TRBD2 identical over 10 bases. Trimming at V came to 1 base and at J to 1 base, leaving 7 bases not matched to a gene. CDR3 length: 17 residues. Germline CDR1 is SGHTA and CDR2 is FQGNSA. CDR3 nucleotides: TGTGCCAGCAGCTTAGTCTCTAGCGGGAGTTCTTCCTACGAGCAGTACTTC. Translated: CASSLVSSGSSSYEQYF.

This clonotype turned up a few times. CDR3 sequence reads: CASTPGTVNTEAFF. Here the CDR3 DNA reads TGTGCCAGCACCCCGGGGACGGTGAACACTGAAGCTTTCTTT. The chain recombines TRBV7-8 with TRBJ1-1; D is perhaps TRBD1 (5 bases). V lost 7 bases and J 0 bases, leaving 12 bases between the germline ends. Germline V gene sequence: CDR1 SGHVS, CDR2 FQNEAQ. CDR3 size: 14 residues.

The table lists this clonotype with a few counts. The J gene is TRBJ2-5, the V gene TRBV2, with D unresolved. In germline, CDR1 is SNHLY, CDR2 FYNNEI. V lost 2 bases, J lost 13 bases, and 8 bases lay in between. The CDR3 has 10 residues. The CDR3 DNA follows: TGTGCCAGCAGTGAAATCCTTTTGTACTTC. The encoded protein is CASSEILLYF.

This clonotype was found many times. V usage is TRBV7-6 and J usage is TRBJ2-3; 8 positions match TRBD1. This CDR3 region has 16 residues. J lost 4 bases, V lost 2 bases, and 8 bases had no gene match. In germline, CDR1 is SGHVS, CDR2 FNYEAQ. CDR3 bases: TGTGCCAGCAGCTTAAGGCAGGGGGCGAGTCCAGATACGCAGTATTTT. Translation gives CASSLRQGASPDTQYF.

This clonotype occurred many times. V usage is TRBV6-6 and J usage is TRBJ2-7, with a tentative D call TRBD2 (6 bases). This CDR3 has 13 residues. Germline V CDR1 and CDR2: MNHNY, SVGAGI (reference sequence). Trimming took 8 bases from V and 1 from J, leaving 12 bases between them. DNA for the CDR3: TGTGCCAGCGGGGGGTTGTCATCCTACGAGCAGTACTTC. It codes for CASGGLSSYEQYF.

The chain couples TRBV11-2 to TRBJ1-1; D is ambiguous. The CDR3 runs to 13 residues. Trimming stripped 0 bases from V and 1 base from J, with 3 bases between. Germline V gene data show CDR1 as SGHAT and CDR2 as FQNNGV. The chain's CDR3 is CASSLDENTEAFF. CDR3 in DNA: TGTGCCAGCAGCTTAGACGAGAACACTGAAGCTTTCTTT.

In this sample, this clonotype turned up a few times. The chain links TRBV7-3 to TRBJ2-1; TRBD2 agrees at 8 bases. This CDR3 has 15 amino acids. CDR1 SGHTA and CDR2 FQGTGA come from the germline V gene. After removal of 3 bases from V and 7 bases from J, the junction contained 8 bases not matched to a gene. The chain's CDR3 is CASSFWAGGGNEQFF. The CDR3, as DNA: TGTGCCAGCAGCTTCTGGGCGGGAGGTGGGAATGAGCAGTTCTTC.

This clonotype turned up a few times. The CDR3 DNA follows: TGCAGTGCTGATGACAGAGCGAACACCGGGGAGCTGTTTTTT. Its translation is CSADDRANTGELFF. The V call is TRBV20-1, the J call TRBJ2-2, with a weak D call TRBD1 (5 bases). The germline CDR1 and CDR2 sequences are DFQATT and SNEGSKA (reference sequence). V lost 5 bases and J lost 0, with 10 bases in between. The CDR3 consists of 14 residues.

In this sample, this clonotype turned up many times. The V gene is TRBV29-1, the J gene TRBJ2-3; no clear D. Germline CDR1 SQVTM, CDR2 ANQGSEA. V was clipped by 4 bases and J by 1 base, with 9 bases between them. This CDR3 comprises 13 residues. This chain's CDR3 is CSVVLIGTDTQYF. CDR3 in DNA: TGCAGCGTTGTACTGATTGGCACAGATACGCAGTATTTT.

The rearrangement uses TRBV2 and TRBJ2-5, with 8 bases matching TRBD2. The CDR3 loop spans 14 amino acids. V shed 5 bases and J 3 bases; nucleotides not matched to a gene: 5. Germline V lookup: CDR1 SNHLY, CDR2 FYNNEI. CDR3 sequence reads: CASSYDSGKETQYF. CDR3 sequence (DNA): TGTGCCAGCAGTTATGATAGCGGGAAAGAGACCCAGTACTTC.

This clonotype has a handful of counts. The J gene is TRBJ2-1, the V gene TRBV3-1; D gene uncertain. The V and J ends lost 1 base and 1 base respectively, with 11 bases between them. The germline CDR1 and CDR2 sequences are LGHDT and YNNKEL (reference sequence). The length of the CDR3 is 16 residues. The CDR3 sequence: CASSQGSSLSYNEQFF. In nucleotides, the CDR3 is TGTGCCAGCAGCCAAGGAAGCAGCCTATCCTACAATGAGCAGTTCTTC.

The V call is TRBV24-1, the J call TRBJ2-2, with TRBD1 matching over 8 bases. CDR3 size: 15 residues. Trimming cost V 3 bases and J 4 bases; bases outside gene matches: 3. Per the germline V gene, CDR1 is KGHDR and CDR2 is SFDVKD. CDR3 in DNA: TGTGCCACCAGTGATCCGACAGGGGTCACCGGGGAGCTGTTTTTT. It specifies CATSDPTGVTGELFF.

This clonotype was counted many times. The chain employs TRBV5-1 and TRBJ2-3, with D possibly matching TRBD2 (6 bases). V was clipped by 0 bases and J by 5 bases, with 13 bases between them. Looked up from germline, CDR1 is SGHRS and CDR2 is YFSETQ. The CDR3 spans 15 residues. CDR3 coding DNA: TGCGCCAGCAGCTTGGGGTTTGGAGGGGAAGATACGCAGTATTTT. It codes for CASSLGFGGEDTQYF.

This clonotype was picked up many times. The V gene is TRBV7-9, the J gene TRBJ1-6; D remains ambiguous. Germline V gives CDR1 SEHNR, CDR2 FQNEAQ (reference sequence). The V end lost 5 bases, the J end lost 5 bases, and 13 bases lay between the germline ends. CDR3 size: 15 residues. In nucleotides, the CDR3 is TGTGCCAGCAGCAAGGATTACGGGGATAATTCACCCCTCCACTTT. Amino acids: CASSKDYGDNSPLHF.

The chain uses TRBV6-2 or TRBV6-3 and TRBJ2-6; no firm D call. This CDR3 is 15 amino acids long. Germline lookup yields CDR1 MNHEY and CDR2 SVGEGT. V was trimmed by 1 base and J by 0 bases, leaving 4 bases between them. CDR3 amino acids: CASSYYVSGANVLTF. The CDR3, as DNA: TGTGCCAGCAGTTACTATGTCTCTGGGGCCAACGTCCTGACTTTC.

This clonotype was detected ten times or more. The rearrangement uses TRBV5-1 and TRBJ2-3, with no clear D. V was clipped by 4 bases and J by 2 bases, with 5 bases between them. Germline V CDR1 and CDR2: SGHRS, YFSETQ. The CDR3 runs 12 residues. Here the CDR3 DNA reads TGCGCCAGCAGCCCTAACACAGATACGCAGTATTTT. Amino acids: CASSPNTDTQYF.

This clonotype occurred once. It may be a read error: a sequence one base away is much more abundant. The rearrangement joins TRBV28 to TRBJ2-3; no clear D. The CDR3 length is 12 residues. Trimming stripped 2 bases from V and 3 bases from J, with 3 bases between. Looked up from germline, CDR1 is MDHEN and CDR2 is SYDVKM. CDR3 nucleotides: TGTGCCAGCAGTTTACAGACAGATACGCAGTATTTT. This translates into CASSLQTDTQYF.

The sample holds many counts of this clonotype. The genes are TRBV11-2 and TRBJ2-7; D is unresolved. The germline gives CDR1 SGHAT, CDR2 FQNNGV. V gave up 1 base and J gave up 1 base, with 5 bases separating them. The CDR3 contains 13 residues. The CDR3: CASSLVASYEQYF. The CDR3 DNA sequence: TGTGCCAGCAGCTTAGTCGCGTCCTACGAGCAGTACTTC.

This clonotype was observed many times. The V call is TRBV28, the J call TRBJ2-1, with D perhaps being TRBD1 or TRBD2 (6 bases each). Deletions cut 9 bases from V and 1 base from J, with 13 bases between. Germline V gene data show CDR1 as MDHEN and CDR2 as SYDVKM. The CDR3 is 14 amino acids. DNA of the CDR3: TGTGCCAGTCTTAGAGGGGGGTCCTACAATGAGCAGTTCTTC. Translating gives CASLRGGSYNEQFF.

This clonotype was seen ten or more times. V usage is TRBV20-1 and J usage is TRBJ2-1; TRBD2 matches at 10 bases. Trimming took 3 bases from V and 0 from J; bases not matched to a gene: 17. The CDR3 has 20 amino acids. Germline loops: CDR1 DFQATT, CDR2 SNEGSKA (reference sequence). The CDR3: CSASSPLLAGASNSYNEQFF. In DNA, the CDR3 is TGCAGTGCTAGTTCCCCTCTTCTAGCGGGAGCTTCCAACTCCTACAATGAGCAGTTCTTC.

The chain carries TRBV12-3 or TRBV12-4 and TRBJ2-7; 8 nucleotides agree with TRBD1. V lost 6 bases to trimming and J lost 3 bases; unmatched junction nucleotides: 7. This CDR3 is built from 14 residues. The CDR3, as DNA: TGTGCCAGCAGGGCCTGGACAGGGTTCTACGAGCAGTACTTC. Amino acids: CASRAWTGFYEQYF.